This T cell receptor beta chain derives from a study of early T cells in non-severe SARS-CoV-2 infection. Across the whole study: From unsorted whole blood, bulk RNA was sequenced, and the chains remained unpaired. Study-wide findings and caveats: Private and CD4 specificities were missed by VDJdb matching, which favored anti-spike CD8 responses.

This clonotype came up many times. What it binds is unknown. Individual cDNA molecules carried attached unique molecular identifiers. TCRdb passed the 5' RACE reads through MiXCR, listing each CDR3 protein once. Here the sample spans tens of thousands of distinct CDR3 sequences, around 5.8% being singletons. The CDR3 contains 12 residues. V was cut by 6 bases and J by 8 bases, with 13 bases left in between. The germline CDR1 and CDR2 sequences are MNHNY and SVGAGI (reference sequence). The V gene is TRBV6-6, the J gene TRBJ1-2; a weak D match, TRBD1 (5 bases). Sequenced: whole blood. This clonotype was obtained from an adult who was a healthcare worker with PCR-confirmed SARS-CoV-2 infection or an uninfected control (not recorded which). This CDR3 is CASSRRGSGYTF. The CDR3 DNA is TGTGCCAGCAGCCGCCGGGGGTCCGGCTACACCTTC.